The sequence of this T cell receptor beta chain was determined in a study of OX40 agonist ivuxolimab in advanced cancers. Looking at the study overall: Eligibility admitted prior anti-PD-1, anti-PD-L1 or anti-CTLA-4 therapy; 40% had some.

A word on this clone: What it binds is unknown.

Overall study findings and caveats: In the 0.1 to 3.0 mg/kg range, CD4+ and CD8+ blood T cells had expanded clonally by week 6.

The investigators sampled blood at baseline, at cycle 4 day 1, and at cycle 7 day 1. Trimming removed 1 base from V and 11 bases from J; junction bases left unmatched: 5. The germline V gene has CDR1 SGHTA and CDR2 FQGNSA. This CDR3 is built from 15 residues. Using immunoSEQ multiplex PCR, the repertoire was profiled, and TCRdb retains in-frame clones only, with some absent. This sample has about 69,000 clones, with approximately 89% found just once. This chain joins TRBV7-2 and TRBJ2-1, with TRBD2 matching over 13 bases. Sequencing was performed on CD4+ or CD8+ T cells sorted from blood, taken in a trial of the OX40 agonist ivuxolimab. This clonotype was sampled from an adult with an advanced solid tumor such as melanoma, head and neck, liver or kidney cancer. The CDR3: CASSLDGTSGMKQFF. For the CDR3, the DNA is TGTGCCAGCAGCTTAGACGGGACTAGCGGGATGAAGCAGTTCTTC.